The clone carrying this T cell receptor (beta chain) was recorded at least ten times. Its antigen is as yet unknown. TCRdb processed the 5' RACE reads anew with MiXCR; each CDR3 protein has one entry. Here the sample spans around 160,000 distinct CDR3 sequences, approximately 4% being singletons. The data were obtained in a study of identical twins. Trimming took 5 bases from V and 7 from J, leaving 14 bases between them. Germline V lookup: CDR1 SEHNR, CDR2 FQNEAQ (reference sequence). The CDR3 covers 14 residues. Points from the study as a whole: Cross-sectional statistical analysis was relied on for the conclusions, without the same donors being followed.

Sequencing was performed on memory T cells sorted from blood. The gene calls are TRBV7-9 and TRBJ1-4, with TRBD1 as a possible D gene (5 bases). The source is a man aged 18 to 29 in good health. The CDR3 DNA reads as TGTGCCAGCAGCCCCCGGGAGGGGACTGAAAAACTGTTTTTT. This gives the protein CASSPREGTEKLFF.